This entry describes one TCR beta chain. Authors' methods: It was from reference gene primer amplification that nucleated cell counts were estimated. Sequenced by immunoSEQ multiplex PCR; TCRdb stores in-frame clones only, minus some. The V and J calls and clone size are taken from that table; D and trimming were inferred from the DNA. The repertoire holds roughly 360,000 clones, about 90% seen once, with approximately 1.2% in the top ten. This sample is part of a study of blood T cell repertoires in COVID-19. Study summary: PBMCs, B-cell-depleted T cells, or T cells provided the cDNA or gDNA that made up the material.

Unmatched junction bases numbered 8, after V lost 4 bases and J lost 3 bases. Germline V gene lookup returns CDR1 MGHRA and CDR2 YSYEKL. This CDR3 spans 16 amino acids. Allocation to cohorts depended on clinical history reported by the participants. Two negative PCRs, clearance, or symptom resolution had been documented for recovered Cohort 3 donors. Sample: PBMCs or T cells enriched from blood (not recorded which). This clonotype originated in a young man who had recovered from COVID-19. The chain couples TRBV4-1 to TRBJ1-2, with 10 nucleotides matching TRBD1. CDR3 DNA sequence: TGCGCCAGCAGCCTCGTTCCGGGACAGGGGCACTATGGCTACACCTTC. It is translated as CASSLVPGQGHYGYTF.